This is a list of T cell receptor beta chains from one sample in a study of blood T cell repertoires in COVID-19. Only in-frame clones appear in the TCRdb table, and some are missing; sequencing was by immunoSEQ multiplex PCR. In the table there are about 220,000 clones, more than 65% of which are singletons. Sequencing was done on a sample of peripheral blood. The receptors shown here come from a woman in her fifties or sixties with acute or convalescent COVID-19. The CDR3 runs from the conserved cysteine through the conserved F or W. A D gene is named only where the DNA matches it firmly. Clone size appears in some rows only: once, few, many, or a class for an expanded clone.

v_gene,d_gene,abundance,j_gene,CDR3aa,CDR3nt
TRBV6-5,TRBD1,-,TRBJ1-1,CASSVAQGAGTEAFF,TGTGCCAGCAGCGTCGCACAGGGGGCTGGCACTGAAGCTTTCTTT
TRBV7-8,-,-,TRBJ2-1,CASSFSHGEQFF,TGTGCCAGCAGCTTTAGCCACGGTGAGCAGTTCTTC
TRBV10-3,TRBD2,-,TRBJ2-5,CAISESSGWQETQYF,TGTGCCATCAGTGAGTCTAGCGGGTGGCAAGAGACCCAGTACTTC
TRBV7-2,-,once,TRBJ2-1,CASSNRLYNEQFF,TGTGCCAGCAGCAACAGGCTCTACAATGAGCAGTTCTTC
TRBV3-1/TRBV3-2,-,-,TRBJ1-1,CASSQVFQVEAFF,TGTGCCAGCAGCCAAGTCTTCCAGGTAGAAGCTTTCTTT
TRBV4-2,TRBD1,-,TRBJ1-1,CASSQRTGRNTEAFF,TGTGCCAGCAGCCAGAGGACAGGGAGGAACACTGAAGCTTTCTTT
TRBV30,-,-,TRBJ2-1,CAWRFEGMLFNEQFF,TGTGCCTGGAGATTCGAGGGAATGCTCTTCAATGAGCAGTTCTTC
TRBV6-1,-,-,TRBJ1-6,CASSERAYNSPLHF,TGTGCCAGCAGTGAACGCGCCTATAATTCACCCCTCCACTTT
TRBV15,-,once,TRBJ1-1,CATSRDRGKVANTEAFF,TGTGCCACCAGCAGAGATCGAGGTAAGGTTGCCAACACTGAAGCTTTCTTT
TRBV19,-,-,TRBJ1-3,CAAGRFTLSGNTIYF,TGTGCCGCCGGGAGGTTTACTCTCTCTGGAAACACCATATATTTT
TRBV28,-,-,TRBJ1-1,CASSLNPGMNTEAFF,TGTGCCAGCAGTTTAAATCCGGGGATGAACACTGAAGCTTTCTTT
TRBV10-3,TRBD2,-,TRBJ2-7,CAISVKGTSGAEQYF,TGTGCCATCAGTGTAAAAGGGACTAGCGGGGCCGAGCAGTACTTC
TRBV5-6,-,-,TRBJ2-5,CASSLAQGMGETQYF,TGTGCCAGCAGCTTGGCCCAGGGTATGGGAGAGACCCAGTACTTC
TRBV19,TRBD2,once,TRBJ2-2,CASSTGLAYTGELFF,TGTGCCAGTAGTACGGGACTAGCGTACACCGGGGAGCTGTTTTTT
TRBV10-3,TRBD1,-,TRBJ2-7,CAIGEQGAQNEQYF,TGTGCCATCGGGGAACAGGGGGCGCAAAACGAGCAGTACTTC
TRBV3-1/TRBV3-2,TRBD2,once,TRBJ2-1,CASSQPGLANDEQFF,TGTGCCAGCAGCCAACCGGGACTAGCGAATGATGAGCAGTTCTTC
TRBV25-1,TRBD1,-,TRBJ1-6,CASSPGQGLGSPLHF,TGTGCCAGCAGTCCCGGACAGGGTTTAGGATCACCCCTCCACTTT
TRBV7-2,TRBD2,-,TRBJ2-2,CASSLLASGTGELFF,TGTGCCAGCAGCTTATTAGCTAGCGGTACCGGGGAGCTGTTTTTT
TRBV4-2,TRBD1,-,TRBJ2-7,CASEDRVRYYEQYF,TGTGCCAGCGAAGACAGGGTAAGGTACTACGAGCAGTACTTC
TRBV7-9,-,-,TRBJ1-4,CASSISRGEKLFF,TGTGCCAGCAGCATCAGCCGGGGTGAAAAACTGTTTTTT
TRBV5-1,TRBD2,once,TRBJ2-7,CASSTDGGESYEQYF,TGCGCCAGCAGCACAGACGGGGGGGAGTCCTACGAGCAGTACTTC
TRBV7-2,TRBD2,-,TRBJ2-7,CASSLAGGGGTYEQYF,TGTGCCAGCAGCTTAGCGGGCGGGGGGGGCACCTACGAGCAGTACTTC
TRBV11-3,-,-,TRBJ2-3,CASSFRATDTQYF,TGTGCCAGCAGCTTCAGGGCGACAGATACGCAGTATTTT
TRBV30,TRBD1,-,TRBJ1-1,CAWSSGQGSTEAFF,TGTGCCTGGAGTTCAGGACAGGGGAGCACTGAAGCTTTCTTT
TRBV10-3,TRBD1,-,TRBJ1-2,CAITQGGLSNYGYTF,TGTGCCATCACCCAGGGGGGCCTCTCTAACTATGGCTACACCTTC
TRBV6-2/TRBV6-3,TRBD1,once,TRBJ2-7,CASSRTRQGSFYEQYF,TGTGCCAGCAGTCGAACCCGACAGGGAAGCTTCTACGAGCAGTACTTC
TRBV4-3,-,-,TRBJ2-1,CASSRGGGVYNEQFF,TGCGCCAGCAGCCGGGGAGGTGGGGTATACAATGAGCAGTTCTTC
TRBV9,-,few,TRBJ1-1,CASSVVGTLETEAFF,TGTGCCAGCAGCGTAGTCGGCACCCTAGAAACTGAAGCTTTCTTT
TRBV7-2,-,-,TRBJ1-2,CASSPIPDRFDYGYTF,TGTGCCAGCAGCCCTATTCCCGACAGGTTTGACTATGGCTACACCTTC
TRBV10-1,TRBD1,-,TRBJ1-5,CASKTGVCNQPQHF,TGCGCCAGTAAGACAGGGGTCTGCAATCAGCCCCAGCATTTT
TRBV4-3,TRBD1,-,TRBJ1-6,CASSQEHSQGASPLHF,TGCGCCAGCAGCCAAGAACACAGTCAGGGGGCTTCACCCCTCCACTTT
TRBV5-4,TRBD2,-,TRBJ2-3,CASSSGTSGTTRTDTQYF,TGTGCCAGCAGCTCCGGGACTAGCGGGACGACCCGCACAGATACGCAGTATTTT
TRBV18,-,few,TRBJ1-1,CASSNTAGRENTEAFF,TGTGCCAGCTCAAACACCGCCGGACGGGAGAACACTGAAGCTTTCTTT
TRBV6-5,-,-,TRBJ2-1,CASSYSFPDEQFF,TGTGCCAGCAGTTACTCGTTCCCAGATGAGCAGTTCTTC
TRBV19,-,-,TRBJ1-5,CASSWAGGPPQHF,TGTGCCAGTAGTTGGGCCGGGGGACCGCCCCAGCATTTT
TRBV19,TRBD1,few,TRBJ1-5,CASTTGGQPQHF,TGTGCCAGTACGACAGGGGGACAGCCCCAGCATTTT
TRBV30,-,-,TRBJ1-4,CAWSSCFEGMSLTNEKLFF,TGTGCCTGGAGTTCGTGTTTCGAGGGTATGTCTTTAACTAATGAAAAACTGTTTTTT
TRBV7-9,-,-,TRBJ1-4,CASSRMVGLQGTNEKLFF,TGTGCCAGCAGCCGCATGGTGGGATTACAGGGAACTAATGAAAAACTGTTTTTT
TRBV29-1,TRBD1,-,TRBJ1-2,CSVANSWGRGPNYGYTF,TGCAGCGTCGCAAACTCTTGGGGCAGGGGGCCTAACTATGGCTACACCTTC
TRBV27,-,few,TRBJ1-5,CASSLWGHQPQHF,TGTGCCAGCAGTTTGTGGGGGCATCAGCCCCAGCATTTT
TRBV7-9,TRBD2,-,TRBJ2-2,CASSFSGGTLGELFF,TGTGCCAGCAGCTTTAGCGGGGGTACGCTCGGGGAGCTGTTTTTT
TRBV7-9,TRBD2,-,TRBJ2-3,CASTLAGSTSDTQYF,TGTGCCAGCACTTTAGCGGGGAGCACTTCAGATACGCAGTATTTT
TRBV27,TRBD1,-,TRBJ2-1,CASRSGTGEQFF,TGTGCCAGCAGGTCCGGGACAGGGGAGCAGTTCTTC
TRBV3-1/TRBV3-2,TRBD2,once,TRBJ2-4,CASSQAGGRGIQYF,TGTGCCAGCAGCCAAGCGGGGGGACGGGGCATTCAGTACTTC
TRBV19,-,-,TRBJ2-7,CASSIATAYEQYF,TGTGCCAGTAGTATAGCAACTGCCTACGAGCAGTACTTC
TRBV27,TRBD2,-,TRBJ2-2,CASRRLAVTGELFF,TGTGCCAGCAGACGACTAGCGGTCACCGGGGAGCTGTTTTTT
TRBV4-1,-,-,TRBJ2-3,CASSQVAASTDTQYF,TGCGCCAGCAGCCAAGTTGCGGCCAGCACAGATACGCAGTATTTT
TRBV7-9,TRBD1,-,TRBJ2-1,CASSGTGWTYNEQFF,TGTGCCAGCAGTGGGACAGGATGGACCTACAATGAGCAGTTCTTC